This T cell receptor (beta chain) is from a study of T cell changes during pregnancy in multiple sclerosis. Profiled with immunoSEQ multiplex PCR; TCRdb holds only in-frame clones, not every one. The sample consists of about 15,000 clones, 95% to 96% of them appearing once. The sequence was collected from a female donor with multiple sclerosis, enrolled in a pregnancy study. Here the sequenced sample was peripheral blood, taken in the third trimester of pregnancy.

The CDR3 sequence is CASSGGQYQETQYF. DNA for the CDR3: TGTGCCAGCAGCGGAGGACAGTACCAAGAGACCCAGTACTTC. This chain connects TRBV7-9 to TRBJ2-5; tentative D call: TRBD1 (6 bases). Germline V gene sequence: CDR1 SEHNR, CDR2 FQNEAQ (reference sequence). CDR3 length: 14 residues. With 5 bases removed from V and 0 bases from J, the gap between germline ends came to 10 bases.